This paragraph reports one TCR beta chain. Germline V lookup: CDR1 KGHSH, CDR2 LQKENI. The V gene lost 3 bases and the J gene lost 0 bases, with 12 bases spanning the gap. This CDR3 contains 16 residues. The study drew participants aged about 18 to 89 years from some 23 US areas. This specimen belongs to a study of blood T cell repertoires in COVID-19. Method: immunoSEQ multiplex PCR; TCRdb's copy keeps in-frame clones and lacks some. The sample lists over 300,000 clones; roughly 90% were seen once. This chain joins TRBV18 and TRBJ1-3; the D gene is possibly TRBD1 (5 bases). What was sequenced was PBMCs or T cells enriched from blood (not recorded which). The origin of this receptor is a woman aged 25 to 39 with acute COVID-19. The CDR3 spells CASSPRTTYSGNTIYF. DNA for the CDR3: TGTGCCAGCTCACCGCGGACAACCTACTCTGGAAACACCATATATTTT.